This TCR beta chain was recorded in a study of CD8+ T cells in alopecia areata. The overall study: Percentage of affected scalp area was the basis on which treated patients' severity was scored. Whole-study results and caveats: The link between baseline CD8+ expansion and response remains uncertain with one nonresponder. Tofacitinib significantly brought down scalp clonality and expanded CD8+ clones among top 100. Although TCR sharing was seen in mice, sharing across patients was less clear, possibly for HLA-related reasons.

This clone has just one count. Its antigen is unknown. Looked up from germline, CDR1 is SGHVS and CDR2 is FQNEAQ. The CDR3 is 17 residues long. The V gene end was trimmed by 3 bases and the J gene end by 1 base; junction bases not matched to a gene: 10. Sequencing relied on a cDNA template that was reverse transcribed from extracted RNA. Method: immunoSEQ multiplex PCR; TCRdb's copy keeps in-frame clones and lacks some. Found here are 150,000 to 200,000 clones, approximately 52% of them singletons; the top ten hold under 20%. The treatment denotes: oral pan-JAK inhibitor, 5-10 mg twice daily. This chain connects TRBV7-8 to TRBJ2-3, with TRBD1 matching 7 bases. This TCR came from a human donor with alopecia areata. The source material was CD4+ T cells sorted from blood, sampled at roughly week 58, from a patient treated with tofacitinib. The CDR3 bases are TGTGCCAGCAGCTTCGGGAAGGGGGCTCTGCGCACAGATACGCAGTATTTT. It encodes CASSFGKGALRTDTQYF.